What follows are 18 T cell receptor beta chains derived from one specimen sequenced in a study of beta chain features in type 1 diabetes. Every isolated RNA sample was fully reverse transcribed, so sequencing captured expressed TCRB transcripts. The repertoire was sequenced with immunoSEQ multiplex PCR; TCRdb's copy has only in-frame clones and lacks some. In the table there are about 270,000 clones, roughly 15% of which are singletons. Sequencing was carried out using naive CD4+ T cells from blood. The receptors were sampled from a woman aged 40 to 50 in good health.

The CDR3 protein is CASSAGTQLAGIDTQYF. CDR3 coding DNA: TGTGCCAGCAGCGCGGGAACACAACTAGCGGGGATAGATACGCAGTATTTT. The chain employs TRBV5-4 and TRBJ2-3; 10 nucleotides agree with TRBD2. Germline V CDR1 and CDR2: SGHNT, YYREEE (reference sequence). Trimming at V came to 4 bases and at J to 5 bases, leaving 13 bases not matched to a gene. This CDR3 is built from 17 residues.

The CDR3 nucleotides read TGTGCCAGCAGCTTAGAATCCGTGGGGGCTAGCTCCTACAATGAGCAGTTCTTC. Translation: CASSLESVGASSYNEQFF. V usage is TRBV7-2 and J usage is TRBJ2-1, with D tentatively TRBD1 (6 bases). This CDR3 has 18 amino acids. CDR1 SGHTA and CDR2 FQGNSA come from the germline V gene. Deletions cut 1 base from V and 0 bases from J, with 16 bases between.

The chain carries TRBV29-1 and TRBJ1-4; TRBD1 is a possible D gene (6 bases). The CDR3 extends over 12 amino acids. Trimming took 7 bases from V and 5 from J, leaving 11 bases between them. Germline-derived CDR1 and CDR2 are SQVTM and ANQGSEA. In DNA, the CDR3 is TGCAGCGCACAGGGCTCAAATGAAAAACTGTTTTTT. Amino acid sequence: CSAQGSNEKLFF.

The CDR3 reads CASSLYGQPSYEQYF. The CDR3 nucleotides are TGTGCCAGCAGCTTATATGGGCAGCCGTCCTACGAGCAGTACTTC. The V and J genes are TRBV7-2 and TRBJ2-7; D is uncertain. The germline V gene encodes CDR1 SGHTA and CDR2 FQGNSA. The CDR3 runs to 15 residues. Trimming removed 2 bases from V and 1 base from J, with 12 bases in between.

This clone has only a few counts. The chain has TRBV5-4 and TRBJ1-4; weak D call: TRBD1 (5 bases). The V end was cut by 4 bases, the J end by 9 bases, with 19 bases between. CDR3 length equals 15 residues. Per the germline V gene, CDR1 is SGHNT and CDR2 is YYREEE (reference sequence). CDR3 residues: CASSPGPLPGQKLFF. CDR3 bases: TGTGCCAGCAGCCCAGGACCGCTTCCAGGGCAAAAACTGTTTTTT.

The chain carries TRBV19 and TRBJ1-5; a weak D match, TRBD1 (5 bases). Germline V CDR1 and CDR2: LNHDA, SQIVND (reference sequence). V was clipped by 10 bases and J by 1 base, with 11 bases between them. The CDR3 extends over 13 amino acids. CDR3 region: CAMGGGSNQPQHF. CDR3 sequence (DNA): TGTGCCATGGGGGGTGGGAGCAATCAGCCCCAGCATTTT.

This clone was observed a few times. The chain joins TRBV4-1 to TRBJ1-1; a weak D match, TRBD1 (5 bases). The CDR3 runs 14 residues. V lost 4 bases and J 5 bases, leaving 14 bases between the germline ends. Germline V lookup: CDR1 MGHRA, CDR2 YSYEKL. CDR3 sequence: CASSPVGRVTEAFF. CDR3 bases: TGCGCCAGCAGCCCAGTGGGCAGGGTAACTGAAGCTTTCTTT.

The gene calls are TRBV25-1 and TRBJ1-3, with 9 bases that match TRBD1. Germline V gene sequence: CDR1 MGHDK, CDR2 SYGVNS. This CDR3 spans 15 amino acids. Trimming at V came to 8 bases and at J to 3 bases, leaving 8 bases not matched to a gene. The CDR3 DNA reads as TGTGCCAGCCACGGCCGGGACAGGGTTGGAAACACCATATATTTT. This gives the protein CASHGRDRVGNTIYF.

This clone turned up a few times. This chain connects TRBV7-9 to TRBJ2-1; D gene unclear. CDR1 is SEHNR, CDR2 FQNEAQ, per germline (reference sequence). V was shortened by 4 bases and J by 7 bases, with 23 bases between the two germline ends. The CDR3 spans 17 residues. CDR3 region: CASSSLGVRGVVNEQFF. The CDR3 region has the DNA TGTGCCAGCAGCTCCCTGGGTGTCCGCGGTGTAGTGAATGAGCAGTTCTTC.

This clone was recorded a few times. This rearrangement joins TRBV5-1 to TRBJ1-1, with D tentatively TRBD1 (5 bases). V lost 6 bases and J lost 1, with 13 bases in between. This CDR3 region has 14 residues. Per the germline V gene, CDR1 is SGHRS and CDR2 is YFSETQ. The CDR3 spells CASTVPGGNTEAFF. DNA of the CDR3: TGCGCCAGCACCGTACCCGGGGGGAACACTGAAGCTTTCTTT. The full variable domain, completed using reference TRBV5-1 and TRBJ1-1, is KAGVTQTPRYLIKTRGQQVTLSCSPISGHRSVSWYQQTPGQGLQFLFEYFSETQRNKGNFPGRFSGRQFSNSRSEMNVSTLELGDSALYLCASTVPGGNTEAFFGQGTRLTVV.

This clone occurred a few times. The chain combines TRBV6-5 with TRBJ1-1, with D possibly TRBD1 on 6 matching bases. V was trimmed by 2 bases and J by 6 bases, leaving 10 bases between them. CDR1 and CDR2 from the germline V gene are MNHEY and SVGAGI. This CDR3 has 13 amino acids. CDR3 residues: CASSYPRQAEAFF. As DNA, the CDR3 is TGTGCCAGCAGTTACCCTCGACAGGCTGAAGCTTTCTTT.

The CDR3 DNA sequence: TGTGCCAGTCGACAGGGTGAGACCCAGTACTTC. Residues: CASRQGETQYF. The chain is built from TRBV2 and TRBJ2-5; 7 positions agree with TRBD1. Germline-derived CDR1 and CDR2 are SNHLY and FYNNEI. This CDR3 is built from 11 residues. Trimming cost V 9 bases and J 5 bases; bases outside gene matches: 3. The variable domain in full, completed from reference TRBV2 and TRBJ2-5, reads EPEVTQTPSHQVTQMGQEVILRCVPISNHLYFYWYRQILGQKVEFLVSFYNNEISEKSEIFDDQFSVERPDGSNFTLKIRSTKLEDSAMYFCASRQGETQYFGPGTRLLVL.

This clone has just a few counts. V gene TRBV6-1 combines with J gene TRBJ2-1, with D perhaps matching TRBD1 (7 bases). Per the germline V gene, CDR1 is MNHNS and CDR2 is SASEGT. This CDR3 is 17 amino acids long. Deletions cut 4 bases from V and 4 bases from J, with 20 bases between. This chain's CDR3 is CASSARTHRGGYNEQFF. In DNA form, the CDR3 reads TGTGCCAGCAGTGCTAGAACCCACAGGGGAGGTTACAATGAGCAGTTCTTC.

This clone was seen only a few times. CDR3 in amino acids: CASSPYEGRNEQYF. The CDR3 DNA reads TGTGCCAGTAGCCCCTATGAGGGGAGGAACGAGCAGTACTTC. The chain recombines TRBV19 with TRBJ2-7; tentatively, D is TRBD2 (6 bases). The V gene's germline CDR1 is LNHDA and CDR2 SQIVND (reference sequence). This CDR3 has 14 residues. V dropped 6 bases and J dropped 5 bases, with 17 bases sitting between them. The full variable domain, completed using reference TRBV19 and TRBJ2-7, is DGGITQSPKYLFRKEGQNVTLSCEQNLNHDAMYWYRQDPGQGLRLIYYSQIVNDFQKGDIAEGYSVSREKKESFPLTVTSAQKNPTAFYLCASSPYEGRNEQYFGPGTRLTVT.

The V gene is TRBV6-5, the J gene TRBJ2-7; tentatively, D is TRBD2 (6 bases). This CDR3 spans 15 amino acids. In germline, CDR1 is MNHEY, CDR2 SVGAGI. Trimming removed 6 bases at V and 2 bases at J, with 17 bases between. This chain's CDR3 is CASSRQEGSPYEQYF. CDR3 DNA sequence: TGTGCCAGCAGCCGCCAGGAGGGAAGTCCCTACGAGCAGTACTTC.

The rearrangement uses TRBV4-1 and TRBJ2-3; weak D call: TRBD2 (5 bases). The germline V and J ends were trimmed by 0 bases and 0 bases, with 16 bases remaining between them. Germline assignment: CDR1 MGHRA and CDR2 YSYEKL. The CDR3 contains 18 residues. CDR3 coding DNA: TGCGCCAGCAGCCAAGATCCCCCCTCAGCGGCTAGCACAGATACGCAGTATTTT. Protein: CASSQDPPSAASTDTQYF.

The chain links TRBV4-1 to TRBJ2-3; D might be TRBD1 (6 bases). CDR1 is MGHRA, CDR2 YSYEKL, per germline. The V and J ends lost 0 bases and 5 bases respectively, with 18 bases between them. This CDR3 has 17 residues. The CDR3 DNA follows: TGCGCCAGCAGCCAAGAGAAGGACAGCCCGCCCGGAGATACGCAGTATTTT. It codes for CASSQEKDSPPGDTQYF.

The rearrangement links TRBV7-9 to TRBJ2-5; 8 bases are a match to TRBD2. Germline-derived CDR1 and CDR2 are SEHNR and FQNEAQ (reference sequence). With V trimmed by 4 bases and J by 4 bases, 8 bases remained unmatched. This CDR3 has 15 amino acids. CDR3 protein: CASSSDYGGVETQYF. The CDR3 DNA reads TGTGCCAGCAGCTCGGACTACGGGGGGGTAGAGACCCAGTACTTC.